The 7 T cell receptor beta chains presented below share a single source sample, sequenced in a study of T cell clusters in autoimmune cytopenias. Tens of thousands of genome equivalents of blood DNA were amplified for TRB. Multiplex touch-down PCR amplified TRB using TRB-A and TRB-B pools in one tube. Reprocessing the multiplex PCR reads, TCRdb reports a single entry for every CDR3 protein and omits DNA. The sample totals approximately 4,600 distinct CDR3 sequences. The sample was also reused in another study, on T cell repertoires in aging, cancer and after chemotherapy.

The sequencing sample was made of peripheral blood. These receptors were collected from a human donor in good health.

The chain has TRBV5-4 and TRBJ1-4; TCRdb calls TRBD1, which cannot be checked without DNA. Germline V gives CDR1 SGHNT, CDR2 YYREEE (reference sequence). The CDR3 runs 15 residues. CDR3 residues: CASSTSGTGNRKLFF.

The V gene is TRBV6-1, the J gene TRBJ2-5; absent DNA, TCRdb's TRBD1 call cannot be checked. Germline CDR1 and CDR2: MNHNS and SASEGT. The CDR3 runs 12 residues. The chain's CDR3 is CASNWDRDSSYF.

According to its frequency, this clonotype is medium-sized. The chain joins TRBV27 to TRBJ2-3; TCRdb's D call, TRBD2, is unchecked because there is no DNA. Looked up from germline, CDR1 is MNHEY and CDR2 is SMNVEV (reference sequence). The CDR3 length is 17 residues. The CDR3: CASNPIGTSGGADTQYF.

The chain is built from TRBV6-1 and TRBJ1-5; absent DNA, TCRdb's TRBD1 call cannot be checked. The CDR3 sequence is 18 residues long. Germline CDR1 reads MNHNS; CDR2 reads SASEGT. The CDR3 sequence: CASSGEGAIKDSNQPQHF.

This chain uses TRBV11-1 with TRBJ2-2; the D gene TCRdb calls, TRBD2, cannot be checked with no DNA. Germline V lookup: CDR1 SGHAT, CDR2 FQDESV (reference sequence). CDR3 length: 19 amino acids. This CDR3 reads CASSLAVTSGGRETGELFF.

The CDR3 sequence: CASKDREGSYNSPLHF. The chain is built from TRBV19 and TRBJ1-6; TCRdb designates TRBD1, a call that cannot be tested without DNA. Germline CDR1 LNHDA, CDR2 SQIVND (reference sequence). This CDR3 is 16 amino acids long. Filled out from reference TRBV19 and TRBJ1-6, the complete variable domain reads DGGITQSPKYLFRKEGQNVTLSCEQNLNHDAMYWYRQDPGQGLRLIYYSQIVNDFQKGDIAEGYSVSREKKESFPLTVTSAQKNPTAFYLCASKDREGSYNSPLHFGNGTRLTVT.

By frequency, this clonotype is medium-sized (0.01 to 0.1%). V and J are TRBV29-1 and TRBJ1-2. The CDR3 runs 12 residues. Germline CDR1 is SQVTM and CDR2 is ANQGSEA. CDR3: CSVDPANYGYTF.